Following are 22 T cell receptor beta chains from one sample sequenced in a study of T cell responses to AZD1222 COVID-19 vaccine. TCRdb's copy holds only in-frame clones and misses some; the assay was immunoSEQ multiplex PCR. Of about 160,000 clones in the sample, 85% to 90% are singletons; the top ten hold about 4.3%. The material sequenced was peripheral blood, taken 28 days after the second AZD1222 dose. These receptors were obtained from an adult who received the AZD1222 COVID-19 vaccine.

The chain recombines TRBV3-1 (or the pseudogene TRBV3-2) with TRBJ2-7; D not certain. The CDR3 extends over 12 amino acids. Per the germline V gene, CDR1 is LGHDT and CDR2 is YNNKEL (reference sequence). V lost 7 bases and J 5 bases, leaving 12 bases between the germline ends. CDR3 DNA sequence: TGTGCCAGCACCTCACGGGTCGACGAGCAGTACTTC. Translating it yields CASTSRVDEQYF.

The chain is built from TRBV6-5 and TRBJ1-5; 8 nucleotides line up with TRBD1. V gave up 6 bases and J gave up 7 bases; unmatched junction bases: 2. The CDR3 length is 12 residues. CDR1 is MNHEY and CDR2 is SVGAGI in the germline V gene. As DNA, the CDR3 is TGTGCCAGCAGGACAGGGGACCAGCCCCAGCATTTT. Translation gives CASRTGDQPQHF.

The chain has TRBV6-2 or TRBV6-3 and TRBJ2-2; TRBD2 is a possible D gene (6 bases). Germline assignment: CDR1 MNHEY and CDR2 SVGEGT. Trimming took 5 bases from V and 5 from J, leaving 12 bases between them. The CDR3 has 14 residues. The CDR3 spells CASSRAGLTGELFF. The CDR3 DNA reads TGTGCCAGCAGTCGTGCGGGGCTAACCGGGGAGCTGTTTTTT.

The chain uses TRBV27 and TRBJ2-3; unclear D gene. The germline V gene has CDR1 MNHEY and CDR2 SMNVEV (reference sequence). Between the trimmed V and J ends, which lost 3 bases and 0 bases, there was a span of 10 bases. This CDR3 contains 15 residues. As DNA, the CDR3 is TGTGCCAGCAGTTTCTTCGACGGTAGCACAGATACGCAGTATTTT. It codes for CASSFFDGSTDTQYF.

The chain carries TRBV12-5 and TRBJ2-3, with TRBD1 matching over 10 bases. The CDR3 has 14 residues. With V trimmed by 6 bases and J by 5 bases, 5 bases remained unmatched. The germline V gene encodes CDR1 LGHNT and CDR2 FRNRAP. The CDR3 region is CASGSGQGKDTQYF. The CDR3 nucleotides are TGTGCTAGTGGGTCGGGACAGGGGAAAGATACGCAGTATTTT.

The rearrangement links TRBV9 to TRBJ1-3; the D is unclear. CDR1 and CDR2 from the germline V gene are SGDLS and YYNGEE. The germline V and J ends were trimmed by 4 bases and 1 base, with 12 bases remaining between them. The CDR3 spans 15 residues. As DNA, the CDR3 is TGTGCCAGCAGCCCTCCGGTCGGATCTGGAAACACCATATATTTT. The encoded protein is CASSPPVGSGNTIYF.

The rearrangement joins TRBV5-8 to TRBJ1-2, with D possibly TRBD1 on 5 matching bases. V lost 4 bases and J lost 0, with 13 bases in between. CDR3 size: 15 residues. Looked up from germline, CDR1 is SGHTS and CDR2 is YDEGEE. CDR3 DNA sequence: TGTGCCAGCAGCACGACAGAACACCCTAACTATGGCTACACCTTC. It specifies CASSTTEHPNYGYTF.

In its sample, this clone was seen once. The chain links TRBV6-5 to TRBJ1-5; 7 bases fit TRBD1. There are 13 residues in the CDR3. Looked up from germline, CDR1 is MNHEY and CDR2 is SVGAGI. V lost 6 bases to trimming and J lost 9 bases; unmatched junction nucleotides: 8. CDR3 region: CASRETGWSPQHF. The CDR3 DNA follows: TGTGCCAGCAGGGAGACAGGGTGGTCGCCCCAGCATTTT.

The chain links TRBV27 to TRBJ1-1, with a tentative D call TRBD1 (5 bases). The CDR3 covers 17 residues. The germline V gene encodes CDR1 MNHEY and CDR2 SMNVEV (reference sequence). Trimming removed 2 bases from V and 1 base from J, with 17 bases in between. CDR3 sequence (DNA): TGTGCCAGCAGTTTAGACAGACAGTCTATAGGGAACACTGAAGCTTTCTTT. As protein: CASSLDRQSIGNTEAFF.

This chain uses TRBV6-1 with TRBJ2-7, with D tentatively TRBD1 or TRBD2 (5 bases each). CDR1 is MNHNS, CDR2 SASEGT, per germline. CDR3 length equals 16 residues. Trimming took off 4 bases at V and 9 bases at J, with 25 bases between the two ends. The CDR3: CASSAGPNLDLRAQYF. DNA for the CDR3: TGTGCCAGCAGTGCGGGGCCGAATCTCGACCTACGAGCGCAGTACTTC.

The chain is built from TRBV3-1 (or the pseudogene TRBV3-2) and TRBJ1-3; 8 nucleotides agree with TRBD1. Germline values: CDR1 LGHDT, CDR2 YNNKEL (reference sequence). V lost 4 bases and J lost 2; bases outside the gene matches: 4. The length of the CDR3 is 15 residues. The chain's CDR3 is CASSLQGGTGNTIYF. CDR3 in DNA: TGTGCCAGCAGCCTACAGGGGGGAACTGGAAACACCATATATTTT.

The rearrangement uses TRBV3-1 (or the pseudogene TRBV3-2) and TRBJ2-7, with a tentative D call TRBD1 (6 bases). The CDR3 runs to 12 residues. V shed 3 bases and J shed 9 bases, with 12 bases lying between them. Per germline, CDR1 LGHDT and CDR2 YNNKEL (reference sequence). The CDR3 spells CASSQDTGPQYF. For the CDR3, the DNA is TGTGCCAGCAGCCAGGATACAGGGCCGCAGTACTTC.

The V and J genes are TRBV7-9 and TRBJ2-2; 7 nucleotides line up with TRBD1. The V gene end was trimmed by 5 bases and the J gene end by 6 bases; junction bases not matched to a gene: 12. The CDR3 totals 16 residues. CDR1 is SEHNR and CDR2 is FQNEAQ in the germline V gene (reference sequence). The CDR3 region has the DNA TGTGCCAGCAGCCCCTCTCTAGGGGGCGGACCCGGGGAGCTGTTTTTT. It yields the protein CASSPSLGGGPGELFF. Supplemented by reference TRBV7-9 and TRBJ2-2, the full variable domain reads DTGVSQNPRHKITKRGQNVTFRCDPISEHNRLYWYRQTLGQGPEFLTYFQNEAQLEKSRLLSDRFSAERPKGSFSTLEIQRTEQGDSAMYLCASSPSLGGGPGELFFGEGSRLTVL.

The chain couples TRBV5-6 to TRBJ2-1; 7 bases fit TRBD2. The CDR3 runs to 14 residues. J was trimmed by 3 bases and V by 4 bases; bases with no gene match: 4. Looked up from germline, CDR1 is SGHDT and CDR2 is YYEEEE. The CDR3 region has the DNA TGTGCCAGCAGCGATCGGGGGGTCTACAATGAGCAGTTCTTC. This encodes CASSDRGVYNEQFF.

The chain combines TRBV11-2 with TRBJ1-5; D is undetermined. V shed 4 bases and J shed 0 bases, with 4 bases lying between them. The CDR3 covers 13 residues. Germline V gene lookup returns CDR1 SGHAT and CDR2 FQNNGV. Written as DNA, the CDR3 is TGTGCCAGCAGCTACACTAGCAATCAGCCCCAGCATTTT. Its protein product is CASSYTSNQPQHF.

This chain links TRBV3-1 (or the pseudogene TRBV3-2) with TRBJ2-6; D is possibly TRBD2 (6 bases). CDR1 and CDR2 from the germline V gene are LGHDT and YNNKEL (reference sequence). The CDR3 covers 16 residues. Trimming removed 3 bases at V and 2 bases at J, with 11 bases between. The CDR3 here is CASSHRRGTGANVLTF. CDR3 sequence (DNA): TGTGCCAGCAGCCATCGACGGGGGACTGGGGCCAACGTCCTGACTTTC.

This rearrangement joins TRBV12-3 or TRBV12-4 to TRBJ1-2, with 8 bases identical to TRBD1. The length of the CDR3 is 12 residues. The V and J ends lost 3 bases and 8 bases, in that order; junction bases with no gene match: 2. The CDR3 bases are TGTGCCAGCAGTTTGGCAGGGGGCGGCTACACCTTC. As protein: CASSLAGGGYTF.

The J gene is TRBJ2-7, the V gene TRBV7-2, with 9 bases fitting TRBD1. The CDR3 is made up of 15 amino acids. V was clipped by 2 bases and J by 4 bases; unmatched bases: 6. Germline V CDR1 and CDR2: SGHTA, FQGNSA. The CDR3 protein is CASSLMTGGQYEQYF. CDR3 bases: TGTGCCAGCAGCTTAATGACAGGGGGTCAGTACGAGCAGTACTTC. The variable domain in full, completed from reference TRBV7-2 and TRBJ2-7, reads GAGVSQSPSNKVTEKGKDVELRCDPISGHTALYWYRQSLGQGLEFLIYFQGNSAPDKSGLPSDRFSAERTGGSVSTLTIQRTQQEDSAVYLCASSLMTGGQYEQYFGPGTRLTVT.

The V call is TRBV30, the J call TRBJ1-2; the D gene is possibly TRBD1 (6 bases). Germline-derived CDR1 and CDR2 are GTSNPN and SVGIG (reference sequence). The CDR3 runs 14 residues. V was cut by 5 bases and J by 5 bases, with 18 bases left in between. The CDR3 sequence is CAWYLGGKDYGYTF. In nucleotides, the CDR3 is TGTGCCTGGTACCTAGGGGGGAAAGATTATGGCTACACCTTC. Together with reference TRBV30 and TRBJ1-2, the CDR3 gives the full variable domain: SQTIHQWPATLVQPVGSPLSLECTVEGTSNPNLYWYRQAAGRGLQLLFYSVGIGQISSEVPQNLSASRPQDRQFILSSKKLLLSDSGFYLCAWYLGGKDYGYTFGSGTRLTVV.

The V gene is TRBV25-1, the J gene TRBJ2-2, with D uncertain. V dropped 7 bases and J dropped 1 base, with 7 bases sitting between them. The CDR3 spans 13 residues. The germline V gene encodes CDR1 MGHDK and CDR2 SYGVNS. The CDR3 DNA reads as TGTGCCAGCAAGGCCGGGAACACCGGGGAGCTGTTTTTT. Encoded protein: CASKAGNTGELFF.

This chain links TRBV4-2 with TRBJ2-5; 8 bases fit TRBD2. The V gene's germline CDR1 is LGHNA and CDR2 YNFKEQ. The length of the CDR3 is 19 residues. V lost 1 base, J lost 4 bases, and 17 bases stayed unmatched. CDR3 nucleotides: TGTGCCAGCAGCCAAGGGGTGCTGGGTAGCGGGAACCTCGGAGAGACCCAGTACTTC. This gives the protein CASSQGVLGSGNLGETQYF.

V usage is TRBV7-7 and J usage is TRBJ2-7, with unresolved D. Germline V gives CDR1 SSHAT, CDR2 FNYEAQ (reference sequence). Trimming shortened V by 1 base and J by 0 bases, and 7 bases separated the two germline ends. The CDR3 runs 14 residues. The DNA for the CDR3 is TGTGCCAGCAGCTTAGTTCAGTCCTCCTACGAGCAGTACTTC. Encoded protein: CASSLVQSSYEQYF.